These 24 T cell receptor beta chains originate from one sample sequenced in a study of T cell repertoires in cytomegalovirus infection. Antigen specificity for these receptors is unknown. TCRdb re-derived calls from the reads in MiXCR, one entry per CDR3 protein. The profile shows over 100,000 distinct CDR3 sequences, 9.5% to 13% of them singletons. What was sequenced was PBMCs, sequenced either directly or after in vitro stimulation (not recorded which). The receptors here all came from a human donor in good health (CMV status not recorded). Some clones in this sample may be carry-over from other donors' samples.

This clonotype was counted a few times. The chain combines TRBV7-8 with TRBJ2-7; D uncertain. The CDR3 is 13 amino acids. Trimming cost V 4 bases and J 5 bases, with 12 bases left between them. Germline V gene sequence: CDR1 SGHVS, CDR2 FQNEAQ. This chain's CDR3 is CASSSRVSDEQYV. CDR3 sequence (DNA): TGTGCCAGCAGCTCCCGGGTATCGGACGAGCAGTACGTC.

The chain uses TRBV20-1 and TRBJ2-1, with D perhaps being TRBD1 or TRBD2 (6 bases each). Trimming shortened V by 6 bases and J by 5 bases, and 17 bases separated the two germline ends. The CDR3 sequence is 14 residues long. Germline V lookup: CDR1 DFQATT, CDR2 SNEGSKA (reference sequence). CDR3 in amino acids: CSALGGTLDNEQFF. For the CDR3, the DNA is TGCAGTGCCCTAGGGGGGACTCTCGACAATGAGCAGTTCTTC.

The table lists this clonotype with many counts. J is TRBJ1-5 and V is TRBV27; D call uncertain. The V end was cut by 5 bases, the J end by 4 bases, with 9 bases between. The CDR3 extends over 13 amino acids. Germline loops: CDR1 MNHEY, CDR2 SMNVEV (reference sequence). The CDR3 DNA sequence: TGTGCCAGCAGTCCCTACAGTAATCAGCCCCAGCATTTT. Translation: CASSPYSNQPQHF.

This clonotype was seen many times. The rearrangement uses TRBV3-1 and TRBJ2-3; 9 bases line up with TRBD2. The CDR3 totals 17 residues. Trimming removed 1 base from V and 3 bases from J; junction bases left unmatched: 8. Germline assignment: CDR1 LGHDT and CDR2 YNNKEL (reference sequence). The CDR3 here is CASSQGNSGSGTDTQYF. CDR3 sequence (DNA): TGTGCCAGCAGCCAAGGCAATAGCGGGAGTGGTACAGATACGCAGTATTTT.

This clonotype came up a few times. The chain joins TRBV20-1 to TRBJ1-1, with D possibly TRBD1 on 5 matching bases. This CDR3 spans 14 amino acids. V was cut by 3 bases and J by 3 bases, with 14 bases left in between. Germline-derived CDR1 and CDR2 are DFQATT and SNEGSKA (reference sequence). The CDR3 sequence: CSASSGGSDTEAFF. The CDR3 coding sequence is TGCAGTGCTAGTAGCGGGGGAAGCGACACTGAAGCTTTCTTT.

At least ten counts were recorded for this clonotype. This chain joins TRBV7-2 and TRBJ2-5, with TRBD2 identical over 10 bases. Per the germline V gene, CDR1 is SGHTA and CDR2 is FQGNSA. Losses at the gene ends were 5 bases for V and 1 base for J; bases not matched to a gene: 7. This CDR3 contains 16 residues. CDR3 amino acids: CASSLGLARGQETQYF. CDR3 sequence (DNA): TGTGCCAGCAGCCTGGGACTAGCGAGGGGCCAAGAGACCCAGTACTTC.

The V gene is TRBV4-3, the J gene TRBJ1-2; TRBD1 is a possible D gene (5 bases). This CDR3 region has 14 residues. Germline loops: CDR1 LGHNA, CDR2 YSLEER. Between the trimmed V and J ends, which lost 5 bases and 1 base, there was a span of 11 bases. CDR3 coding DNA: TGCGCCAGCAGCATCACAGGTGATAACTATGGCTACACCTTC. It encodes CASSITGDNYGYTF.

As for this clonotype: A read error may produce the germline difference seen at one junction end. The J gene is TRBJ1-2, the V gene TRBV4-1, with TRBD1 identical over 11 bases. The CDR3 sequence is 16 residues long. Germline V gene data show CDR1 as MGHRA and CDR2 as YSYEKL. The CDR3 DNA sequence: TGTGCCAGCAGCCAAGATGAGGGGACAGGGGGATATGGCTACACCTTC. Protein: CASSQDEGTGGYGYTF.

This clonotype was counted a single time. Given a much more abundant clone one base away, this may be a read error. The CDR3 region has the DNA TGTGCCAGCAGTTCCGGACTAGCGCGGGGCAATGAGCAGTTCTTC. Encoded protein: CASSSGLARGNEQFF. The chain uses TRBV6-8 and TRBJ2-1; TRBD2 matches at 9 bases. CDR1 and CDR2 (germline): MNHGY, SAAAGT. The length of the CDR3 is 15 residues. V lost 4 bases to trimming and J lost 6 bases; unmatched junction nucleotides: 7.

This clonotype was observed a handful of times. The chain couples TRBV6-5 to TRBJ2-7, with a tentative D call TRBD2 (5 bases). The CDR3 length is 14 residues. Germline CDR1 reads MNHEY; CDR2 reads SVGAGI. The V end was cut by 6 bases, the J end by 1 base, with 13 bases between. Written as DNA, the CDR3 is TGTGCCAGCAGCCCCATAGGAGGATCCTACGAGCAGTACTTC. It translates to CASSPIGGSYEQYF.

At least ten counts were recorded for this clonotype. This sequence joins TRBV7-2 and TRBJ2-3; D may be TRBD1 or TRBD2 (6 bases each). Germline V gene data show CDR1 as SGHTA and CDR2 as FQGNSA. This CDR3 has 13 amino acids. Trimming left V 2 bases short and J 6 bases short, with 9 bases between. DNA for the CDR3: TGTGCCAGCAGCTTAAGGGGGGTGGATACGCAGTATTTT. Translated, it gives CASSLRGVDTQYF.

This clonotype has a handful of counts. V gene TRBV5-4 combines with J gene TRBJ2-3; 11 nucleotides agree with TRBD2. The V segment lost 3 bases and the J segment 8 bases; nucleotides outside the gene matches: 11. Per the germline V gene, CDR1 is SGHNT and CDR2 is YYREEE (reference sequence). The CDR3 is 16 residues long. The CDR3 sequence is CASSWTLAGGVGTQYF. In DNA form, the CDR3 reads TGTGCCAGCAGCTGGACTCTAGCGGGAGGCGTTGGTACGCAGTATTTT.

The sample holds many counts of this clonotype. The rearrangement links TRBV7-2 to TRBJ2-1; TRBD2 matches at 11 bases. Losses at the gene ends were 6 bases for V and 0 bases for J; bases not matched to a gene: 10. The germline gives CDR1 SGHTA, CDR2 FQGNSA. The CDR3 contains 18 residues. The CDR3 spells CASRLASGRSSSYNEQFF. Here the CDR3 DNA reads TGTGCCAGCAGACTAGCTAGCGGGAGGTCGAGCTCCTACAATGAGCAGTTCTTC.

This clonotype was detected a few times. The chain joins TRBV20-1 to TRBJ1-5; tentatively, D is TRBD1 (5 bases). This CDR3 spans 11 amino acids. The germline V gene encodes CDR1 DFQATT and CDR2 SNEGSKA (reference sequence). The V gene lost 5 bases and the J gene lost 5 bases, with 7 bases spanning the gap. The CDR3 region is CSAGTDQPQHF. CDR3 nucleotide sequence: TGCAGTGCTGGGACTGATCAGCCCCAGCATTTT.

This clonotype turned up a few times. The rearrangement links TRBV6-6 to TRBJ2-1, with D unclear. The V and J ends lost 6 bases and 5 bases respectively, with 23 bases between them. The CDR3 has 17 residues. Germline lookup yields CDR1 MNHNY and CDR2 SVGAGI (reference sequence). The CDR3 region is CASRPTKKEGIHNEQFF. In DNA, the CDR3 is TGTGCCAGCAGGCCGACCAAGAAAGAAGGAATTCACAATGAGCAGTTCTTC.

V gene TRBV3-1 combines with J gene TRBJ1-2; 7 bases map to TRBD1. V lost 4 bases to trimming and J lost 6 bases; unmatched junction nucleotides: 8. This CDR3 is 14 amino acids long. Germline CDR1 is LGHDT and CDR2 is YNNKEL (reference sequence). For the CDR3, the DNA is TGTGCCAGCAGCCGGCCTTCAGGACAGGATGGCTACACCTTC. Its protein product is CASSRPSGQDGYTF.

This clonotype was seen many times. This chain connects TRBV7-2 to TRBJ2-3, with D possibly matching TRBD2 (6 bases). From germline, CDR1 is SGHTA and CDR2 FQGNSA. This CDR3 region has 16 residues. The V gene lost 7 bases and the J gene lost 4 bases, with 21 bases spanning the gap. The CDR3 DNA follows: TGTGCCAGCACCCTCGTCGGGAGTGGGGCGGCAGATACGCAGTATTTT. Its translation is CASTLVGSGAADTQYF.

This clonotype was picked up many times. The chain carries TRBV6-5 and TRBJ1-3, with D hard to call. The germline CDR1 and CDR2 sequences are MNHEY and SVGAGI. The CDR3 sequence is 16 residues long. The V end lost 0 bases, the J end lost 3 bases, and 12 bases lay between the germline ends. Here the CDR3 reads CASSYSSGVHGNTIYF. For the CDR3, the DNA is TGTGCCAGCAGTTACTCGAGCGGGGTTCATGGAAACACCATATATTTT.

This clonotype has ten or more counts. The chain is built from TRBV6-2 or TRBV6-3 and TRBJ2-1, with D possibly being TRBD2 (6 bases). V was shortened by 5 bases and J by 2 bases, with 13 bases between the two germline ends. CDR1 is MNHEY, CDR2 SVGEGT, per germline. The length of the CDR3 is 15 residues. CDR3 protein: CASSIHSGTYNEQFF. CDR3 bases: TGTGCCAGCAGTATCCATAGCGGAACCTACAATGAGCAGTTCTTC.

Many counts were recorded for this clonotype. The chain has TRBV6-1 and TRBJ1-1; no reliable D call. Germline CDR1 reads MNHNS; CDR2 reads SASEGT. Trimming pared 3 bases from V and 0 bases from J, leaving 8 bases between. The CDR3 totals 14 residues. The CDR3 coding sequence is TGTGCCAGCAGTGATCGAGGACTGAACACTGAAGCTTTCTTT. Translation: CASSDRGLNTEAFF.

V gene TRBV14 combines with J gene TRBJ2-1; perhaps TRBD2 as D (6 bases). With 0 bases removed from V and 5 bases from J, the gap between germline ends came to 14 bases. This CDR3 is 16 amino acids long. CDR1 is SGHDN and CDR2 is FVKESK in the germline V gene. CDR3 bases: TGTGCCAGCAGCCAAGAATTGGACTACCCGAACAATGAGCAGTTCTTC. Translated: CASSQELDYPNNEQFF.

In this sample, this clonotype turned up many times. The rearrangement joins TRBV19 to TRBJ2-3; D not certain. This CDR3 spans 16 amino acids. In germline, CDR1 is LNHDA, CDR2 SQIVND (reference sequence). Trimming removed 3 bases from V and 0 bases from J, with 13 bases in between. This chain's CDR3 is CASSMVGRESTDTQYF. The CDR3 nucleotides read TGTGCCAGTAGTATGGTTGGTCGCGAGAGCACAGATACGCAGTATTTT.

The table lists this clonotype with many counts. The J gene is TRBJ1-4, the V gene TRBV7-2; the D is unclear. The ends were cut back, 2 bases at V and 7 bases at J, with 8 bases in the middle. The CDR3 has 13 residues. Looked up from germline, CDR1 is SGHTA and CDR2 is FQGNSA. The CDR3 loop reads CASSLIWGEKLFF. Here the CDR3 DNA reads TGTGCCAGCAGCTTAATTTGGGGTGAAAAACTGTTTTTT.

This chain joins TRBV6-1 and TRBJ2-1; 11 positions match TRBD2. The germline gives CDR1 MNHNS, CDR2 SASEGT. V lost 6 bases to trimming and J lost 5 bases; unmatched junction nucleotides: 12. The CDR3 contains 17 residues. The CDR3: CASRPDSGRAGDNEQFF. The CDR3 DNA follows: TGTGCCAGCAGACCAGATAGCGGGAGGGCCGGGGACAATGAGCAGTTCTTC.